Shown below are 22 T cell receptor beta chains from a single sample sequenced in a study of PD-L1 blockade in urothelial cancer. Time point indicated: pretreatment peripheral blood. The data were produced by immunoSEQ multiplex PCR, yet TCRdb's version contains in-frame clones alone and is incomplete. Of 90,000 or so clones in the sample, about 90% were seen once. The sequences come from PBMCs, collected around atezolizumab (anti-PD-L1) treatment. The receptors here all came from a man in his sixties with urothelial cancer.

DNA of the CDR3: TGCAGTGCTCTGCGGGGTGAGCAGTTCTTC. Amino acid sequence: CSALRGEQFF. The chain employs TRBV20-1 and TRBJ2-1; D might be TRBD2 (6 bases). Germline values: CDR1 DFQATT, CDR2 SNEGSKA (reference sequence). This CDR3 contains 10 residues. Trimming removed 5 bases at V and 9 bases at J, with 8 bases between.

This chain links TRBV6-5 with TRBJ2-1, with D possibly TRBD2 on 6 matching bases. Trimming removed 8 bases from V and 7 bases from J, with 9 bases in between. Germline CDR1 MNHEY, CDR2 SVGAGI. The CDR3 has 11 amino acids. CDR3 bases: TGTGCCAGCCGGGGGAGAAATGAGCAGTTCTTC. The encoded protein is CASRGRNEQFF.

V and J are TRBV15 and TRBJ1-2, with 9 bases aligning to TRBD1. The CDR3 consists of 16 residues. CDR1 and CDR2 (germline): LNHNV, YYDKDF (reference sequence). V dropped 0 bases and J dropped 5; count of bases not matched to a gene: 7. CDR3 sequence reads: CATSRDLGQGQYGYTF. The CDR3 nucleotides are TGTGCCACCAGCAGAGATTTGGGACAGGGTCAATATGGCTACACCTTC.

This clone was seen more than once but under ten times. The V gene is TRBV9, the J gene TRBJ2-2; 7 bases are a match to TRBD1. Germline trimming cut 3 bases from V and 7 bases from J; bases unmatched to any gene: 6. Germline V gives CDR1 SGDLS, CDR2 YYNGEE. The CDR3 contains 14 residues. The CDR3 bases are TGTGCCAGCAGCGCCGGGACAGTGCTCGGGGAGCTGTTTTTT. It specifies CASSAGTVLGELFF. The whole variable domain, filled in from reference TRBV9 and TRBJ2-2, reads DSGVTQTPKHLITATGQRVTLRCSPRSGDLSVYWYQQSLDQGLQFLIQYYNGEERAKGNILERFSAQQFPDLHSELNLSSLELGDSALYFCASSAGTVLGELFFGEGSRLTVL.

The gene calls are TRBV28 and TRBJ2-7; no definite D call. The CDR3 is 12 residues long. Germline-derived CDR1 and CDR2 are MDHEN and SYDVKM. V lost 5 bases and J lost 2, with 7 bases in between. The CDR3 nucleotides are TGTGCCAGCAGTCTAACGGCCTACGAGCAGTACTTC. Translation: CASSLTAYEQYF. Full variable domain (remainder filled in from reference TRBV28 and TRBJ2-7): DVKVTQSSRYLVKRTGEKVFLECVQDMDHENMFWYRQDPGLGLRLIYFSYDVKMKEKGDIPEGYSVSREKKERFSLILESASTNQTSMYLCASSLTAYEQYFGPGTRLTVT.

The J gene is TRBJ2-1, the V gene TRBV7-2; 7 bases match TRBD2. Germline assignment: CDR1 SGHTA and CDR2 FQGNSA. With V trimmed by 2 bases and J by 6 bases, 4 bases remained unmatched. This CDR3 has 14 residues. The CDR3 reads CASSLSGRANEQFF. The CDR3 bases are TGTGCCAGCAGCTTATCAGGGAGGGCCAATGAGCAGTTCTTC. Looking up the rest from reference TRBV7-2 and TRBJ2-1 gives the full variable domain: GAGVSQSPSNKVTEKGKDVELRCDPISGHTALYWYRQSLGQGLEFLIYFQGNSAPDKSGLPSDRFSAERTGGSVSTLTIQRTQQEDSAVYLCASSLSGRANEQFFGPGTRLTVL.

V and J are TRBV9 and TRBJ2-4; D is perhaps TRBD2 (6 bases). The CDR3 is 14 residues long. V lost 5 bases and J 8 bases, leaving 17 bases between the germline ends. Germline V gene data show CDR1 as SGDLS and CDR2 as YYNGEE. The CDR3 region has the DNA TGTGCCAGCAGTCGGTCTAGCGAAGGGGACATTCAGTACTTC. Translated, it gives CASSRSSEGDIQYF.

J is TRBJ2-3 and V is TRBV4-1; D remains ambiguous. Germline CDR1 reads MGHRA; CDR2 reads YSYEKL. V shed 0 bases and J shed 2 bases, with 6 bases lying between them. CDR3 length: 14 residues. The CDR3, as DNA: TGCGCCAGCAGCCAAGACGCAGACACAGATACGCAGTATTTT. This sequence encodes CASSQDADTDTQYF.

The CDR3 region is CASSVGQGLAGLDTQYF. CDR3 DNA: TGTGCCAGCAGCGTAGGCCAGGGACTAGCGGGGTTGGATACGCAGTATTTT. The V gene is TRBV9, the J gene TRBJ2-3, with 13 bases aligning to TRBD2. V was pared by 0 bases and J by 6 bases, with 7 bases of the junction left unmatched. Germline V gene lookup returns CDR1 SGDLS and CDR2 YYNGEE. This CDR3 is built from 17 residues.

This clone was counted a few times. J is TRBJ1-2 and V is TRBV5-6; D is possibly TRBD1 (6 bases). The CDR3 is 15 residues long. CDR1 and CDR2 (germline): SGHDT, YYEEEE. V lost 5 bases, J lost 2 bases, and 16 bases lay in between. The CDR3 DNA is TGTGCCAGCAGAAGGTGGGGGGGCGCGAACTATGGCTACACCTTC. Its translation is CASRRWGGANYGYTF.

V gene TRBV4-2 combines with J gene TRBJ2-7; 9 nucleotides line up with TRBD1. The ends lost 2 bases at V and 2 bases at J; junction bases unmatched: 4. CDR1 and CDR2 (germline): LGHNA, YNFKEQ. The CDR3 length is 15 residues. This chain's CDR3 is CASSQQDRGTYEQYF. In DNA form, the CDR3 reads TGTGCCAGCAGCCAACAGGACAGGGGCACCTACGAGCAGTACTTC.

This chain uses TRBV7-6 with TRBJ2-1, with D possibly being TRBD2 (6 bases). Trimming took 0 bases from V and 5 from J, leaving 8 bases between them. Looked up from germline, CDR1 is SGHVS and CDR2 is FNYEAQ. This CDR3 is 14 amino acids long. The CDR3 coding sequence is TGTGCCAGCAGCTTAGCGCGGGGAGACAATGAGCAGTTCTTC. Translating gives CASSLARGDNEQFF.

The V gene is TRBV20-1, the J gene TRBJ2-5; TRBD2 is a possible D gene (5 bases). The germline V gene encodes CDR1 DFQATT and CDR2 SNEGSKA (reference sequence). Trimming removed 6 bases at V and 5 bases at J, with 10 bases between. The CDR3 is made up of 11 amino acids. CDR3 sequence reads: CSATREETQYF. The CDR3 nucleotides are TGCAGTGCCACTAGGGAGGAGACCCAGTACTTC.

This clone was seen only once. The CDR3 here is CASSLLAGYNEQFF. The CDR3, as DNA: TGTGCCAGCAGTTTACTAGCGGGTTACAATGAGCAGTTCTTC. The J gene is TRBJ2-1, the V gene TRBV28, with TRBD2 matching 8 bases. The germline gives CDR1 MDHEN, CDR2 SYDVKM. The CDR3 covers 14 residues. V lost 2 bases to trimming and J lost 4 bases; unmatched junction nucleotides: 1. The variable domain in full, with the rest retrieved from reference TRBV28 and TRBJ2-1, is DVKVTQSSRYLVKRTGEKVFLECVQDMDHENMFWYRQDPGLGLRLIYFSYDVKMKEKGDIPEGYSVSREKKERFSLILESASTNQTSMYLCASSLLAGYNEQFFGPGTRLTVL.

This chain links TRBV19 with TRBJ2-1; a weak D match, TRBD1 (5 bases). Germline assignment: CDR1 LNHDA and CDR2 SQIVND (reference sequence). Between the trimmed V and J ends, which lost 4 bases and 4 bases, there was a span of 14 bases. This CDR3 is built from 15 residues. The CDR3 loop is CASSRTQSKYNEQFF. The CDR3 DNA is TGTGCCAGTAGTAGGACACAGTCCAAATACAATGAGCAGTTCTTC.

The V gene is TRBV4-1, the J gene TRBJ2-1; the match to TRBD2 covers 11 bases. Losses at the gene ends were 3 bases for V and 4 bases for J; bases not matched to a gene: 5. Per germline, CDR1 MGHRA and CDR2 YSYEKL. The CDR3 sequence is 16 residues long. CDR3 DNA sequence: TGCGCCAGCAGCCAGCCGGGACTAGCGGATTACAATGAGCAGTTCTTC. Residues: CASSQPGLADYNEQFF.

The rearrangement links TRBV27 to TRBJ2-7; 8 bases are a match to TRBD1. The germline CDR1 and CDR2 sequences are MNHEY and SMNVEV (reference sequence). V shed 7 bases, J shed 3 bases, and the junction held 8 bases outside the gene matches. This CDR3 is 14 amino acids long. The CDR3 region has the DNA TGTGCCAGCAAGCCGGGACAGGCTGTCTACGAGCAGTACTTC. Protein: CASKPGQAVYEQYF.

This clone was counted between two and nine times. The V call is TRBV6-1, the J call TRBJ1-2, with 7 nucleotides matching TRBD1. The CDR3 is 14 residues long. The V gene end was trimmed by 0 bases and the J gene end by 5 bases; junction bases not matched to a gene: 3. Germline CDR1 is MNHNS and CDR2 is SASEGT. As DNA, the CDR3 is TGTGCCAGCAGTGAAGCAACAGGGGAGTATGGCTACACCTTC. Protein sequence: CASSEATGEYGYTF.

This clone was seen only once. The V and J genes are TRBV23-1 and TRBJ1-6, with TRBD1 matching 7 bases. TRBV23-1 is treated as an ORF (open reading frame) with a function not yet certain. The CDR3 runs to 17 residues. With V trimmed by 4 bases and J by 8 bases, 14 bases remained unmatched. The CDR3 nucleotides read TGCGCCAGCAGTCTTATCAATGCAGGGGGTTATGATTCACCCCTCCACTTT. This gives the protein CASSLINAGGYDSPLHF.

The chain couples TRBV11-3 to TRBJ2-6; 7 bases fit TRBD1. The CDR3 spans 15 residues. The germline CDR1 and CDR2 sequences are SGHNT and YENEEA. The ends lost 5 bases at V and 5 bases at J; junction bases unmatched: 6. DNA of the CDR3: TGTGCCAGCAGCCCCGGACAGGTTAGGGCCAACGTCCTGACTTTC. This sequence encodes CASSPGQVRANVLTF.

The chain combines TRBV2 with TRBJ1-2, with no clear D. Between the trimmed V and J ends, which lost 4 bases and 5 bases, there was a span of 17 bases. In germline, CDR1 is SNHLY, CDR2 FYNNEI. CDR3 length: 15 residues. DNA of the CDR3: TGTGCCAGCAGTGTTCGATCGTCGGGAGGGTATGGCTACACCTTC. Translated, it gives CASSVRSSGGYGYTF.

The count of this clone is one. This chain connects TRBV5-1 to TRBJ2-5; 9 bases are a match to TRBD1. V lost 4 bases, J lost 5 bases, and 9 bases stayed unmatched. The CDR3 totals 15 residues. Germline CDR1 SGHRS, CDR2 YFSETQ. In DNA form, the CDR3 reads TGCGCCAGCAGCCCGGACAGGGGAATTTGGGAGACCCAGTACTTC. Translating gives CASSPDRGIWETQYF.